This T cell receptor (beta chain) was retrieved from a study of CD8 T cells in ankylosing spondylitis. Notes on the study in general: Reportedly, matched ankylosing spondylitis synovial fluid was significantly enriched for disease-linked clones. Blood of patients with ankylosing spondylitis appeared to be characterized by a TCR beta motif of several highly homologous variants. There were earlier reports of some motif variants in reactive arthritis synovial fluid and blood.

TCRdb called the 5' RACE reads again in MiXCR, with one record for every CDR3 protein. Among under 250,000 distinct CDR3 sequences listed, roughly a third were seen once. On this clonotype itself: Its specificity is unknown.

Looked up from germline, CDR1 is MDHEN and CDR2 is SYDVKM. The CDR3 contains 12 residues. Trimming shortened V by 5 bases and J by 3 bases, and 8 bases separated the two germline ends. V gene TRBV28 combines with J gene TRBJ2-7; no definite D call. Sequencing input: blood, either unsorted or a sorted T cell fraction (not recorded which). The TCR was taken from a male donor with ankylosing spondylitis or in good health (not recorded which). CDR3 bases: TGTGCCAGCAGTCCAACACTCTACGAGCAGTACTTC. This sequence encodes CASSPTLYEQYF.